This T cell receptor beta chain was captured in a study of shared clonotypes between healthy human individuals. Per the study methods: With immunoSEQ giving junction-only sequences and no quality scores, filtering differed. The data were produced by immunoSEQ multiplex PCR, yet TCRdb's version contains in-frame clones alone and is incomplete. The D gene and trimming were derived from the DNA, and the V and J assignments and clone size from that table. Of around 2.1 million clones in the sample, about 94% were seen once. This CDR3 is built from 13 residues. The junction had 5 bases not matched to a gene; V was cut back by 6 bases and J by 4 bases. CDR1 is MNHNS and CDR2 is SASEGT in the germline V gene.

This TCR was recovered from a man in his late teens or twenties in good health. The rearrangement joins TRBV6-1 to TRBJ2-7; the match to TRBD2 covers 8 bases. Material: naive CD4+ T cells sorted from blood. Sample subset: CD45RA+ positively selected. The CDR3 DNA reads as TGTGCCAGCAGCTCGGGACTAGTATACGAGCAGTACTTC. Translation: CASSSGLVYEQYF.